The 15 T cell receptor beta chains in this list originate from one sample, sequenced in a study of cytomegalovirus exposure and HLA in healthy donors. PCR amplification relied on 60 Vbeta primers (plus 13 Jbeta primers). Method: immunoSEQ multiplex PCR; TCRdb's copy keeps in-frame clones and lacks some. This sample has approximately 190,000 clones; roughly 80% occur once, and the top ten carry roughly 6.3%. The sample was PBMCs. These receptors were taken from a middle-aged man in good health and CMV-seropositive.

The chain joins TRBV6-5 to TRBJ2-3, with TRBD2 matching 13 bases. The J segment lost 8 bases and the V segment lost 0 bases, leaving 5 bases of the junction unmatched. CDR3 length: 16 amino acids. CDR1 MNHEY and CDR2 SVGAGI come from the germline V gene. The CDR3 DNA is TGTGCCAGCAGTTACTCGAAGACTAGCGGGGGGCGTACGCAGTATTTT. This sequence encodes CASSYSKTSGGRTQYF.

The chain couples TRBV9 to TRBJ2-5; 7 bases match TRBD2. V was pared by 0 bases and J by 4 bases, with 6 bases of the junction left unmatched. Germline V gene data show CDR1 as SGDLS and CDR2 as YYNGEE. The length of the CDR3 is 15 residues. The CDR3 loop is CASSVGTSVGETQYF. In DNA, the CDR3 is TGTGCCAGCAGCGTAGGAACTAGCGTTGGAGAGACCCAGTACTTC. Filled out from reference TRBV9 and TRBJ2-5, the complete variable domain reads DSGVTQTPKHLITATGQRVTLRCSPRSGDLSVYWYQQSLDQGLQFLIQYYNGEERAKGNILERFSAQQFPDLHSELNLSSLELGDSALYFCASSVGTSVGETQYFGPGTRLLVL.

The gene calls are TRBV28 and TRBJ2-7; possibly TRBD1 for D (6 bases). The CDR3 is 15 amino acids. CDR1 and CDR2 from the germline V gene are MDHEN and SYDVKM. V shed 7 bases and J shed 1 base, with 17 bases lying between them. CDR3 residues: CASNSGTPPSYEQYF. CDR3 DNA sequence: TGTGCCAGCAATTCCGGGACACCTCCTTCCTACGAGCAGTACTTC.

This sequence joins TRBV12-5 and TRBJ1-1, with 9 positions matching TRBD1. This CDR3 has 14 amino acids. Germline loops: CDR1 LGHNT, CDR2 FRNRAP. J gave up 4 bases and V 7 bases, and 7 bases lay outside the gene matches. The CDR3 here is CASAPTGGGTEAFF. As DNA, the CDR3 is TGTGCTAGTGCCCCAACAGGGGGCGGCACTGAAGCTTTCTTT.

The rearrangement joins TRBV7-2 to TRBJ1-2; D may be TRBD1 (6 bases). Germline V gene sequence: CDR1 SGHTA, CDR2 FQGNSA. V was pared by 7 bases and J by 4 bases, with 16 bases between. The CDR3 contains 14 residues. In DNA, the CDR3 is TGTGCCAGCACCCTCCTTAACAGGGTCTATGGCTACACCTTC. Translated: CASTLLNRVYGYTF.

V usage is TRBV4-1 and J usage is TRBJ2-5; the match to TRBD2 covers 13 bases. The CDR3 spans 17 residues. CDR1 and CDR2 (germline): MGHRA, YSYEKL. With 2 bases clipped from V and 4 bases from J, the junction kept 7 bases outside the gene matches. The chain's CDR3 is CASSQTSGGAEGETQYF. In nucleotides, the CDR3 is TGCGCCAGCAGCCAAACTAGCGGGGGGGCCGAGGGAGAGACCCAGTACTTC.

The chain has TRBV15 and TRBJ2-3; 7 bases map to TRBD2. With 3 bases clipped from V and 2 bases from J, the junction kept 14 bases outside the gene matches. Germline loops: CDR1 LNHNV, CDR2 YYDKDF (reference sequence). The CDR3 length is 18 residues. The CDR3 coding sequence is TGTGCCACCAGCAGTGGGGGTGGCGGGGGACCTACCACAGATACGCAGTATTTT. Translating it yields CATSSGGGGGPTTDTQYF.

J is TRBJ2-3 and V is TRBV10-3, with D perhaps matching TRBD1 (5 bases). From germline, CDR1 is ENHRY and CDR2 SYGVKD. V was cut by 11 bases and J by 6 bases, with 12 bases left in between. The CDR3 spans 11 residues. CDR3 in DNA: TGTGCCTCAGGGATGCGTGATACGCAGTATTTT. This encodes CASGMRDTQYF.

CDR3 amino acids: CASSNGETQYF. The CDR3 DNA follows: TGTGCCAGCAGCAACGGGGAAACCCAGTACTTC. This rearrangement joins TRBV6-5 to TRBJ2-5; maybe TRBD2 (5 bases). The CDR3 sequence is 11 residues long. Germline V lookup: CDR1 MNHEY, CDR2 SVGAGI. The V gene lost 6 bases and the J gene lost 8 bases, with 10 bases spanning the gap.

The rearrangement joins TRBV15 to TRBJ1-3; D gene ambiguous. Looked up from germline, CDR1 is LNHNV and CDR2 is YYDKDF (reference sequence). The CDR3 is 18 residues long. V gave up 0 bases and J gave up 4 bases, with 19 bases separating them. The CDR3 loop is CATSRDILALTRGNTIYF. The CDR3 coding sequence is TGTGCCACCAGCAGAGATATCCTCGCACTAACGCGCGGAAACACCATATATTTT.

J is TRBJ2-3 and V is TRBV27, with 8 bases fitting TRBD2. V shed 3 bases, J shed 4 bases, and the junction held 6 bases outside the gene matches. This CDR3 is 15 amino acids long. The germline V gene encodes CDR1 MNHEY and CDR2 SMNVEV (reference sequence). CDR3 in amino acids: CASSFSGSSADTQYF. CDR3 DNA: TGTGCCAGCAGTTTCAGCGGGAGCAGCGCAGATACGCAGTATTTT.

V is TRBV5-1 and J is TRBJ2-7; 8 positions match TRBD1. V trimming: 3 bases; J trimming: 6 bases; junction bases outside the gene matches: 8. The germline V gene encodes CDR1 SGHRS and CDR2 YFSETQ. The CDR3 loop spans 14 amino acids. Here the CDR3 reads CASSWGQANGEQYF. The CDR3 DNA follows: TGCGCCAGCAGCTGGGGACAGGCGAACGGCGAGCAGTACTTC.

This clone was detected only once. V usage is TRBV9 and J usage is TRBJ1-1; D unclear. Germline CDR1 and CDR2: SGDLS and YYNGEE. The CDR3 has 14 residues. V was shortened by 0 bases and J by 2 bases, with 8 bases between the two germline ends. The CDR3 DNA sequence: TGTGCCAGCAGCGTAGGATCCACAAACACTGAAGCTTTCTTT. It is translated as CASSVGSTNTEAFF.

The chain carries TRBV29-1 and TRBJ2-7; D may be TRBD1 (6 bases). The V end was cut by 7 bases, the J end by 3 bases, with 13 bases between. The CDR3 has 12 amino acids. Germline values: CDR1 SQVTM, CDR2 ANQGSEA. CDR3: CSASGQSYEQYF. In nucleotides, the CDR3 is TGCAGCGCATCGGGACAAAGCTACGAGCAGTACTTC.

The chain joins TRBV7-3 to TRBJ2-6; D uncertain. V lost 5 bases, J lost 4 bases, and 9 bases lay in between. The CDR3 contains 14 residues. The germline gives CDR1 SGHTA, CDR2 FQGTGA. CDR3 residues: CASSLVSGANVLTF. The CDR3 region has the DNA TGTGCCAGCAGCCTAGTATCCGGGGCCAACGTCCTGACTTTC.